These 5 T cell receptor beta chains were all obtained from the same sample, sequenced in a study of blood T cell repertoires in COVID-19. Using immunoSEQ multiplex PCR, the repertoire was profiled, and TCRdb retains in-frame clones only, with some absent. This table holds some 380,000 clones, roughly 90% found once. Sequencing used peripheral blood. The origin of the receptors is a man between 18 and 35 years old with active or convalescent COVID-19.

The chain has TRBV24-1 and TRBJ2-1; a possible D gene is TRBD1 (5 bases). The germline V gene has CDR1 KGHDR and CDR2 SFDVKD. V was pared by 0 bases and J by 7 bases, with 12 bases between. This CDR3 contains 15 residues. CDR3: CATSDLSQGNNEQFF. The CDR3 coding sequence is TGTGCCACCAGTGATTTGTCTCAGGGTAATAATGAGCAGTTCTTC.

The chain recombines TRBV11-3 with TRBJ2-5, with 14 nucleotides matching TRBD2. The CDR3 totals 17 residues. Germline V gene lookup returns CDR1 SGHNT and CDR2 YENEEA. With V trimmed by 5 bases and J by 1 base, 6 bases remained unmatched. The CDR3 DNA follows: TGTGCCAGCAGCATTGGGACTAGCGGGGGACTCCAAGAGACCCAGTACTTC. It yields the protein CASSIGTSGGLQETQYF.

CDR3 residues: CASSQDAGSKYEQYF. The CDR3 DNA is TGCGCCAGCAGCCAAGATGCGGGCAGCAAGTACGAGCAGTACTTC. This chain uses TRBV4-1 with TRBJ2-7; a possible D gene is TRBD2 (5 bases). Germline values: CDR1 MGHRA, CDR2 YSYEKL. CDR3 size: 15 residues. The V end was cut by 0 bases, the J end by 4 bases, with 13 bases between.

This chain connects TRBV25-1 to TRBJ1-2; 8 positions agree with TRBD1. The ends lost 6 bases at V and 5 bases at J; junction bases unmatched: 8. This CDR3 is 14 amino acids long. Germline CDR1 and CDR2: MGHDK and SYGVNS. This CDR3 reads CASRGTGQGYGYTF. Here the CDR3 DNA reads TGTGCCAGCAGGGGGACAGGTCAGGGGTATGGCTACACCTTC.

V usage is TRBV7-3 and J usage is TRBJ2-1, with 7 bases identical to TRBD2. The V gene's germline CDR1 is SGHTA and CDR2 FQGTGA. With V trimmed by 2 bases and J by 0 bases, 7 bases remained unmatched. The CDR3 length is 17 residues. CDR3 sequence: CASSLSAGDSSYNEQFF. For the CDR3, the DNA is TGTGCCAGCAGCTTATCGGCGGGGGATAGCTCCTACAATGAGCAGTTCTTC.